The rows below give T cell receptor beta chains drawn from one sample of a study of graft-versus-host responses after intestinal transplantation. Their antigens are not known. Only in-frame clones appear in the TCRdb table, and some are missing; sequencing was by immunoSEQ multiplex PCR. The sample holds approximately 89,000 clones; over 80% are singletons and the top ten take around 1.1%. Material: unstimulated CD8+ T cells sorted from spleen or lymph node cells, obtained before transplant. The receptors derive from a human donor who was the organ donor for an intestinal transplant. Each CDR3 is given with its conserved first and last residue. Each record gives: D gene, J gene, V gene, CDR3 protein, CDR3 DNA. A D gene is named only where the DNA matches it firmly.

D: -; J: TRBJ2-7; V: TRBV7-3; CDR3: CASSPTGPASYEQYF; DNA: TGTGCCAGCAGCCCCACAGGACCCGCATCCTACGAGCAGTACTTC
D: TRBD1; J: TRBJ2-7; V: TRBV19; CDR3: CASGTGVSYEQYF; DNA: TGTGCCAGTGGGACAGGGGTCTCCTACGAGCAGTACTTC
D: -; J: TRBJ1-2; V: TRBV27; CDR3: CASWGGSGYTF; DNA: TGTGCCAGCTGGGGGGGCAGTGGCTACACCTTC
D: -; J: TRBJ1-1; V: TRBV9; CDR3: CASSAWGDGTEAFF; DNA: TGTGCCAGCAGCGCATGGGGGGACGGCACTGAAGCTTTCTTT
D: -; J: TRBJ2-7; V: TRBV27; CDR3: CASSLGHKVHEQYF; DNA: TGTGCCAGCAGTTTGGGCCATAAGGTCCACGAGCAGTACTTC
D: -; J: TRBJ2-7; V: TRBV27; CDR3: CASSLGQSYEQYF; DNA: TGTGCCAGCAGTTTAGGCCAGTCCTACGAGCAGTACTTC
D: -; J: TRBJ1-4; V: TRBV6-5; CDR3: CASSPGNEKLFF; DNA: TGTGCCAGCAGCCCAGGGAACGAAAAACTGTTTTTT
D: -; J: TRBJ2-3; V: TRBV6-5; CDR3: CASGFVTTGPATQYF; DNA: TGTGCCAGCGGTTTCGTGACGACAGGTCCAGCTACGCAGTATTTT
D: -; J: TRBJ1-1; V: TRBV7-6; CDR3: CASSLGGGNEAFF; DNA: TGTGCCAGCAGCTTAGGGGGGGGGAATGAAGCTTTCTTT
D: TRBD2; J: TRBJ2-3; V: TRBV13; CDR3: CASTSYIGWTSPDTQYF; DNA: TGTGCCAGCACATCCTACATCGGCTGGACTAGTCCAGATACGCAGTATTTT
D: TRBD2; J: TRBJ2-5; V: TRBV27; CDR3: CASSPQGLGTQYF; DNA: TGTGCCAGCAGTCCACAGGGACTAGGGACCCAGTACTTC
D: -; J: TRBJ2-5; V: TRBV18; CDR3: CASSHTSWGPSQETQYF; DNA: TGTGCCAGCTCACACACTAGCTGGGGCCCAAGCCAAGAGACCCAGTACTTC
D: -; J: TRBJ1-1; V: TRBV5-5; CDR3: CASSLVAGWGRFF; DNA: TGTGCCAGCAGCTTGGTTGCGGGATGGGGTCGGTTCTTT
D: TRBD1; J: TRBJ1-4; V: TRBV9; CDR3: CASSVLQGGKLFF; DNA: TGTGCCAGCAGCGTACTCCAGGGGGGAAAACTGTTTTTT